Below, 3 T cell receptor beta chains from the same sample are listed, as sequenced in a study of shared clonotypes between healthy human individuals. Assay used: immunoSEQ multiplex PCR; TCRdb lists only in-frame clones, some missing. The data show around 980,000 clones, around 78% seen once. Material for sequencing was memory CD4+ T cells from PBMCs. The subset was: CD45RA-negative fraction. The receptor source for this set is a man between 18 and 35 years old in good health. Some clones in this sample may be carry-over from other donors' samples.

The V call is TRBV7-2, the J call TRBJ1-1, with D maybe TRBD1 (5 bases). CDR3 size: 14 residues. The germline V and J ends were trimmed by 5 bases and 1 base, with 11 bases remaining between them. Germline CDR1 and CDR2: SGHTA and FQGNSA. CDR3 protein: CASSPGIANTEAFF. The CDR3 DNA reads TGTGCCAGCAGCCCAGGGATCGCGAACACTGAAGCTTTCTTT.

The chain uses TRBV28 and TRBJ1-3; D uncertain. From germline, CDR1 is MDHEN and CDR2 SYDVKM. V was clipped by 4 bases and J by 0 bases, with 10 bases between them. This CDR3 has 15 residues. The CDR3 sequence: CASSSPASSGNTIYF. CDR3 DNA: TGTGCCAGCAGTTCTCCAGCGAGCTCTGGAAACACCATATATTTT.

The chain is built from TRBV7-6 and TRBJ1-1, with no clear D. V lost 1 base, J lost 2 bases, and 5 bases lay in between. CDR3 length equals 13 residues. Germline values: CDR1 SGHVS, CDR2 FNYEAQ. The CDR3 sequence is CASSLDVNTEAFF. In DNA form, the CDR3 reads TGTGCCAGCAGCTTAGACGTAAACACTGAAGCTTTCTTT.